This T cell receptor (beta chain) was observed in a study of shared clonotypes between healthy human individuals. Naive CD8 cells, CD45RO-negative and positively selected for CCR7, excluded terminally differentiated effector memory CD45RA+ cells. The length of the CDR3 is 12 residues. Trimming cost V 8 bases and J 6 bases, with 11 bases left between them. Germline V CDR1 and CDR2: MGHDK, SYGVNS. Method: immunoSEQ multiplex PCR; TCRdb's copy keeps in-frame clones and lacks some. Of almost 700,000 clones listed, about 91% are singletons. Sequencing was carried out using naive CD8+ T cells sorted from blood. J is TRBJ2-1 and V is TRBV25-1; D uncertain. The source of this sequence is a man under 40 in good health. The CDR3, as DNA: TGTGCCAGCTCGCAGCGCTCCAATGAGCAGTTCTTC. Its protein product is CASSQRSNEQFF. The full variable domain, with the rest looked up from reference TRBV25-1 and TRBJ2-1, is EADIYQTPRYLVIGTGKKITLECSQTMGHDKMYWYQQDPGMELHLIHYSYGVNSTEKGDLSSESTVSRIRTEHFPLTLESARPSHTSQYLCASSQRSNEQFFGPGTRLTVL.